One and the same sample provided the 32 T cell receptor beta chains below, sequenced in a study of long-term antiretroviral therapy in people with HIV. A v3.0 immunoSEQ assay was performed at survey level. The repertoire was sequenced with immunoSEQ multiplex PCR; TCRdb's copy has only in-frame clones and lacks some. This sample has tens of thousands of clones; over 90% occur once, and the top ten carry roughly 6.7%. Sequencing used unsorted PBMCs, obtained around 6.3 years after starting antiretroviral therapy. Every receptor here comes from a woman in her forties with HIV.

The V gene is TRBV5-8, the J gene TRBJ2-2; D could derive from TRBD1 or TRBD2 (6 bases each). This CDR3 comprises 14 residues. Trimming removed 5 bases at V and 3 bases at J, with 11 bases between. CDR1 SGHTS and CDR2 YDEGEE come from the germline V gene. The DNA of the CDR3 is TGTGCCAGCAGGCTTAGGGGGGACACCGGGGAGCTGTTTTTT. It is translated as CASRLRGDTGELFF.

The chain links TRBV7-8 to TRBJ1-1; possible D gene TRBD1, 6 bases. In germline, CDR1 is SGHVS, CDR2 FQNEAQ. The ends were cut back, 1 base at V and 11 bases at J, with 14 bases in the middle. The CDR3 runs to 13 residues. In DNA, the CDR3 is TGTGCCAGCAGCTTAGTTTGGGGGGGCCCGGCTTTCTTT. It encodes CASSLVWGGPAFF. The full variable domain, rest sourced from reference TRBV7-8 and TRBJ1-1, is GAGVSQSPRYKVAKRGQDVALRCDPISGHVSLFWYQQALGQGPEFLTYFQNEAQLDKSGLPSDRFFAERPEGSVSTLKIQRTQQEDSAVYLCASSLVWGGPAFFGQGTRLTVV.

This rearrangement joins TRBV5-4 to TRBJ2-3; 8 bases agree with TRBD1. J gave up 1 base and V 4 bases, and 8 bases lay outside the gene matches. Germline CDR1 SGHNT, CDR2 YYREEE (reference sequence). The CDR3 has 16 residues. CDR3 sequence: CASSAGQGIGTDTQYF. CDR3 bases: TGTGCCAGCAGCGCCGGACAGGGTATCGGCACAGATACGCAGTATTTT.

The chain carries TRBV7-2 and TRBJ1-5, with a possible D match to TRBD1 (6 bases). The V gene's germline CDR1 is SGHTA and CDR2 FQGNSA. The CDR3 loop spans 15 amino acids. V was clipped by 2 bases and J by 5 bases, with 13 bases between them. The CDR3 sequence is CASSLTGGAYQPQHF. The CDR3 region has the DNA TGTGCCAGCAGCTTAACGGGGGGGGCATATCAGCCCCAGCATTTT. The entire variable domain, with the rest obtained from reference TRBV7-2 and TRBJ1-5, is as follows: GAGVSQSPSNKVTEKGKDVELRCDPISGHTALYWYRQSLGQGLEFLIYFQGNSAPDKSGLPSDRFSAERTGGSVSTLTIQRTQQEDSAVYLCASSLTGGAYQPQHFGDGTRLSIL.

V usage is TRBV7-9 and J usage is TRBJ1-1, with 8 bases matching TRBD1. With V trimmed by 1 base and J by 5 bases, 3 bases remained unmatched. CDR3 length: 14 residues. Germline assignment: CDR1 SEHNR and CDR2 FQNEAQ (reference sequence). CDR3 in amino acids: CASSLGDRITEAFF. The CDR3 DNA is TGTGCCAGCAGCTTAGGGGACAGGATAACTGAAGCTTTCTTT.

CDR3 in amino acids: CASSPWATDTQYF. As DNA, the CDR3 is TGTGCCAGCTCACCATGGGCCACAGATACGCAGTATTTT. This chain links TRBV18 with TRBJ2-3; no clear D gene. With 2 bases removed from V and 2 bases from J, the gap between germline ends came to 5 bases. The length of the CDR3 is 13 residues. Germline CDR1 is KGHSH and CDR2 is LQKENI.

The chain employs TRBV5-5 and TRBJ1-5, with 7 bases that match TRBD1. The CDR3 has 14 amino acids. The V segment lost 0 bases and the J segment 6 bases; nucleotides outside the gene matches: 3. Germline V gene lookup returns CDR1 SGHKS and CDR2 YYEKEE (reference sequence). CDR3 coding DNA: TGTGCCAGCAGCTTGGAAGGGGGCGGTCAGCCCCAGCATTTT. It codes for CASSLEGGGQPQHF.

The genes are TRBV30 and TRBJ2-7, with no clear D. In germline, CDR1 is GTSNPN, CDR2 SVGIG (reference sequence). The CDR3 extends over 15 amino acids. Trimming removed 3 bases from V and 3 bases from J, with 18 bases in between. CDR3 in amino acids: CAWSPPTRKNYEQYF. The DNA of the CDR3 is TGTGCCTGGAGCCCACCCACTCGAAAAAACTACGAGCAGTACTTC.

This sequence joins TRBV5-1 and TRBJ1-1, with D maybe TRBD1 (5 bases). The V gene's germline CDR1 is SGHRS and CDR2 YFSETQ. V dropped 4 bases and J dropped 3 bases, with 10 bases sitting between them. CDR3 length: 13 amino acids. As DNA, the CDR3 is TGCGCCAGCAGCATCAGGGTAGACACTGAAGCTTTCTTT. It codes for CASSIRVDTEAFF.

The chain couples TRBV7-2 to TRBJ2-1, with TRBD1 as a possible D gene (5 bases). From germline, CDR1 is SGHTA and CDR2 FQGNSA. The CDR3 loop spans 15 amino acids. V lost 7 bases to trimming and J lost 4 bases, with 17 bases between them. The DNA of the CDR3 is TGTGCCAGCACCAAACAGGAACCTATTTACAATGAGCAGTTCTTC. This sequence encodes CASTKQEPIYNEQFF.

The V call is TRBV6-6, the J call TRBJ2-4; D is undetermined. The V gene's germline CDR1 is MNHNY and CDR2 SVGAGI (reference sequence). V shed 4 bases and J shed 0 bases, with 10 bases lying between them. The CDR3 is 15 residues long. The CDR3 sequence: CASSSPQVAKNIQYF. The CDR3 DNA follows: TGTGCCAGCAGTTCCCCGCAAGTAGCCAAAAACATTCAGTACTTC.

The chain couples TRBV30 to TRBJ2-7; 10 bases align to TRBD1. After removal of 1 base from V and 2 bases from J, the junction contained 11 bases not matched to a gene. The CDR3 is 17 residues long. Germline loops: CDR1 GTSNPN, CDR2 SVGIG (reference sequence). The DNA of the CDR3 is TGTGCCTGGAGTGCCCGAACGGGACAGGGGAAGACCTACGAGCAGTACTTC. As protein: CAWSARTGQGKTYEQYF.

This chain uses TRBV2 with TRBJ1-3; no firm D call. The CDR3 loop spans 14 amino acids. Deletions cut 6 bases from V and 0 bases from J, with 9 bases between. Germline-derived CDR1 and CDR2 are SNHLY and FYNNEI. The CDR3 DNA reads TGTGCCAGCAGCCCGGACGGCTCTGGAAACACCATATATTTT. Translation: CASSPDGSGNTIYF.

V usage is TRBV4-2 and J usage is TRBJ2-5; TRBD1 or TRBD2 may be the D gene (6 bases each). The ends were cut back, 5 bases at V and 5 bases at J, with 24 bases in the middle. CDR3 length: 17 amino acids. Germline V gene sequence: CDR1 LGHNA, CDR2 YNFKEQ. In DNA form, the CDR3 reads TGTGCCAGCAGCTTGGGGGATGCGGGGCCGAGGGGGGAGACCCAGTACTTC. Residues: CASSLGDAGPRGETQYF.

This clone was picked up one time. This chain links TRBV10-2 with TRBJ2-7; 8 bases agree with TRBD1. This CDR3 is 14 amino acids long. V dropped 9 bases and J dropped 3; count of bases not matched to a gene: 10. Germline values: CDR1 WSHSY, CDR2 SAAADI. CDR3 amino acids: CASSWDRKDYEQYF. The CDR3 DNA reads TGCGCCAGTTCCTGGGACAGGAAAGACTACGAGCAGTACTTC.

V and J are TRBV6-5 and TRBJ1-1; no firm D call. Germline assignment: CDR1 MNHEY and CDR2 SVGAGI. This CDR3 spans 14 amino acids. The V end was cut by 0 bases, the J end by 11 bases, with 16 bases between. The CDR3 nucleotides are TGTGCCAGCAGTTACTCGGCGGGGAGGGTAGGGGCTTTCTTT. Its protein is CASSYSAGRVGAFF.

V usage is TRBV7-2 and J usage is TRBJ2-5; TRBD1 matches at 10 bases. The CDR3 contains 17 residues. Germline lookup yields CDR1 SGHTA and CDR2 FQGNSA. V dropped 5 bases and J dropped 4; count of bases not matched to a gene: 13. The CDR3 loop reads CASSLFGTGEMGETQYF. Written as DNA, the CDR3 is TGTGCCAGCAGCCTTTTCGGGACAGGGGAAATGGGAGAGACCCAGTACTTC.

The chain employs TRBV7-9 and TRBJ2-5, with 7 bases fitting TRBD1. This CDR3 region has 14 residues. CDR1 SEHNR and CDR2 FQNEAQ come from the germline V gene (reference sequence). The V segment lost 1 base and the J segment 3 bases; nucleotides outside the gene matches: 2. This CDR3 reads CASSLGQGEETQYF. DNA for the CDR3: TGTGCCAGCAGCTTAGGTCAGGGGGAAGAGACCCAGTACTTC.

The chain is built from TRBV9 and TRBJ1-3; a possible D gene is TRBD1 (6 bases). V lost 3 bases to trimming and J lost 0 bases, with 10 bases between them. Germline loops: CDR1 SGDLS, CDR2 YYNGEE. CDR3 length: 15 residues. CDR3 sequence reads: CASSGRDISGNTIYF. DNA of the CDR3: TGTGCCAGCAGCGGCCGGGACATCTCTGGAAACACCATATATTTT. The complete variable domain, with remaining parts taken from reference TRBV9 and TRBJ1-3, reads DSGVTQTPKHLITATGQRVTLRCSPRSGDLSVYWYQQSLDQGLQFLIQYYNGEERAKGNILERFSAQQFPDLHSELNLSSLELGDSALYFCASSGRDISGNTIYFGEGSWLTVV.

The chain is built from TRBV7-3 and TRBJ2-1; a weak D match, TRBD2 (5 bases). The germline V gene has CDR1 SGHTA and CDR2 FQGTGA. V lost 2 bases and J lost 11, with 16 bases in between. The CDR3 runs 14 residues. Here the CDR3 DNA reads TGTGCCAGCAGCTTAGAGAGAGGGATAGATCAGCAGTTCTTC. It yields the protein CASSLERGIDQQFF.

The rearrangement joins TRBV6-1 to TRBJ2-5; the match to TRBD2 covers 7 bases. V lost 6 bases and J lost 4; bases outside the gene matches: 8. This CDR3 has 14 residues. Germline loops: CDR1 MNHNS, CDR2 SASEGT. The CDR3 DNA sequence: TGTGCCAGCAGCGGTAGGACTAGTAGAGAGACCCAGTACTTC. It codes for CASSGRTSRETQYF.

The chain employs TRBV29-1 and TRBJ2-5; D tentatively reads TRBD1 or TRBD2 (6 bases each). The germline gives CDR1 SQVTM, CDR2 ANQGSEA. The V end lost 4 bases, the J end lost 5 bases, and 14 bases lay between the germline ends. This CDR3 has 13 amino acids. CDR3 in DNA: TGCAGCGTTGGAAGGGGGGCCGGGGAGACCCAGTACTTC. It yields the protein CSVGRGAGETQYF.

The J gene is TRBJ2-5, the V gene TRBV11-2; D might be TRBD2 (6 bases). CDR3 length: 12 amino acids. Trimming took off 3 bases at V and 5 bases at J, with 7 bases between the two ends. CDR1 and CDR2 (germline): SGHAT, FQNNGV. DNA of the CDR3: TGTGCCAGCAGCTTTGGGGGGGAGACCCAGTACTTC. This codes for CASSFGGETQYF.

The J gene is TRBJ1-2, the V gene TRBV5-4, with D unclear. Germline V gene sequence: CDR1 SGHNT, CDR2 YYREEE (reference sequence). Trimming left V 0 bases short and J 2 bases short, with 5 bases between. CDR3 length: 13 amino acids. CDR3 loop: CASSLEENYGYTF. DNA of the CDR3: TGTGCCAGCAGCTTGGAGGAGAACTATGGCTACACCTTC.

The rearrangement joins TRBV21-1 to TRBJ2-7; no check of the table's D call, TRBD1, against the DNA was made. TRBV21-1 is described as a pseudogene. The CDR3 has 17 amino acids. The chain's CDR3 is CASSKIPFGTGYYEQYF. CDR3 bases: TGTGCCAGCAGCAAAATCCCTTTCGGGACAGGGTACTACGAGCAGTACTTC.

This clone was seen a single time. This sequence joins TRBV18 and TRBJ2-3, with TRBD2 identical over 14 bases. The V gene's germline CDR1 is KGHSH and CDR2 LQKENI. The CDR3 consists of 18 residues. Unmatched junction bases numbered 6, after V lost 2 bases and J lost 2 bases. CDR3 region: CASSPAGLAGGPTDTQYF. The DNA for the CDR3 is TGTGCCAGCTCACCAGCCGGACTAGCGGGGGGTCCCACAGATACGCAGTATTTT.

V usage is TRBV6-6 and J usage is TRBJ2-3; D unclear. Between the trimmed V and J ends, which lost 7 bases and 2 bases, there was a span of 13 bases. The CDR3 totals 14 residues. Germline values: CDR1 MNHNY, CDR2 SVGAGI (reference sequence). The CDR3 sequence: CASTAGRTTDTQYF. CDR3 sequence (DNA): TGTGCCAGCACTGCCGGGCGGACCACAGATACGCAGTATTTT.

The rearrangement uses TRBV5-1 and TRBJ1-1; 7 nucleotides agree with TRBD1. The germline V gene encodes CDR1 SGHRS and CDR2 YFSETQ. V shed 4 bases, J shed 1 base, and the junction held 4 bases outside the gene matches. The CDR3 is 14 residues long. The CDR3 sequence: CASSVGQPNTEAFF. The CDR3 coding sequence is TGCGCCAGCAGCGTGGGACAGCCGAACACTGAAGCTTTCTTT.

This chain uses TRBV2 with TRBJ2-3; D unresolved. V was cut by 2 bases and J by 4 bases, with 13 bases left in between. There are 15 residues in the CDR3. Germline assignment: CDR1 SNHLY and CDR2 FYNNEI. Here the CDR3 reads CASSEFPADADTQYF. As DNA, the CDR3 is TGTGCCAGCAGTGAATTTCCTGCCGACGCAGATACGCAGTATTTT.

The chain recombines TRBV4-1 with TRBJ1-4; TRBD1 might be the D (6 bases). Trimming removed 4 bases from V and 3 bases from J, with 9 bases in between. This CDR3 comprises 14 residues. Germline CDR1 and CDR2: MGHRA and YSYEKL. DNA for the CDR3: TGCGCCAGCAGCCGACAGGATTCTAATGAAAAACTGTTTTTT. Translating it yields CASSRQDSNEKLFF.

J is TRBJ1-2 and V is TRBV5-4; possible D gene TRBD1, 5 bases. In germline, CDR1 is SGHNT, CDR2 YYREEE (reference sequence). The CDR3 extends over 15 amino acids. Trimming removed 0 bases at V and 2 bases at J, with 11 bases between. The CDR3 is CASSLVGRANYGYTF. The CDR3 coding sequence is TGTGCCAGCAGCTTGGTGGGCAGGGCGAACTATGGCTACACCTTC.

The CDR3 nucleotides read TGTGCCAGCAGCCCCCGGGTTGCAGGGTCGGACGAGCAGTACTTC. It codes for CASSPRVAGSDEQYF. The chain links TRBV7-9 to TRBJ2-7; D is possibly TRBD1 (5 bases). This CDR3 contains 15 residues. Germline CDR1 is SEHNR and CDR2 is FQNEAQ (reference sequence). V was trimmed by 5 bases and J by 5 bases, leaving 19 bases between them.